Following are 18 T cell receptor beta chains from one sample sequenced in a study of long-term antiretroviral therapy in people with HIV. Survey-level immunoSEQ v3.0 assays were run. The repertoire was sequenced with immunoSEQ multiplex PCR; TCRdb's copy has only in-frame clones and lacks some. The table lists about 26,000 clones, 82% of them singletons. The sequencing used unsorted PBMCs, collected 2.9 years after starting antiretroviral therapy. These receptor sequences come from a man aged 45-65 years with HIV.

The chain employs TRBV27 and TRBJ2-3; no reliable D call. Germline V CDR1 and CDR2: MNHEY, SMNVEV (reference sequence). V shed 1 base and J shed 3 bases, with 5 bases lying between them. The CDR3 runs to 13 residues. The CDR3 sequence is CASSLWMTDTQYF. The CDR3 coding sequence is TGTGCCAGCAGTTTATGGATGACAGATACGCAGTATTTT.

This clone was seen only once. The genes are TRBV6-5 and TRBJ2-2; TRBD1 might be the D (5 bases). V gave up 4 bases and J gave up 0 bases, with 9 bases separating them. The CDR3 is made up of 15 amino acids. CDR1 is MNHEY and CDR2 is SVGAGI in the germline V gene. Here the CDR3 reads CASSFRQPNTGELFF. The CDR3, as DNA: TGTGCCAGCAGTTTTAGACAGCCGAACACCGGGGAGCTGTTTTTT.

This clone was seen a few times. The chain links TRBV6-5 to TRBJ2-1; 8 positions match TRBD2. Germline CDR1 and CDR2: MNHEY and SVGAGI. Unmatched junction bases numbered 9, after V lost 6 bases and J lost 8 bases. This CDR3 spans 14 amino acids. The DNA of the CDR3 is TGTGCCAGCAGCTTCGGGGGGGCCGCGGATGAGCAGTTCTTC. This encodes CASSFGGAADEQFF.

The CDR3 nucleotides read TGTGCCAGCAGCTTAACGGGGGGGTACACAGATACGCAGTATTTT. It translates to CASSLTGGYTDTQYF. The genes are TRBV7-3 and TRBJ2-3; 7 bases map to TRBD2. The germline V gene has CDR1 SGHTA and CDR2 FQGTGA. The CDR3 length is 15 residues. The V gene end was trimmed by 0 bases and the J gene end by 2 bases; junction bases not matched to a gene: 2.

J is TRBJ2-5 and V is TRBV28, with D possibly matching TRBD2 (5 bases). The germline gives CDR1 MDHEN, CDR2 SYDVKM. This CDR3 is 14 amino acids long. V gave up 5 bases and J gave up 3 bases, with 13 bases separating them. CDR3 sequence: CASSPPGVKETQYF. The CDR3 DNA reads TGTGCCAGCAGTCCCCCCGGGGTAAAAGAGACCCAGTACTTC.

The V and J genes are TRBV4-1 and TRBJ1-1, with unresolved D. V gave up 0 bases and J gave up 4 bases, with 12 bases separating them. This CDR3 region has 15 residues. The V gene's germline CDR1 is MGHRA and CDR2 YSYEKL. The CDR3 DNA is TGCGCCAGCAGCCAAGAGGATACGGGCGGCACTGAAGCTTTCTTT. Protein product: CASSQEDTGGTEAFF.

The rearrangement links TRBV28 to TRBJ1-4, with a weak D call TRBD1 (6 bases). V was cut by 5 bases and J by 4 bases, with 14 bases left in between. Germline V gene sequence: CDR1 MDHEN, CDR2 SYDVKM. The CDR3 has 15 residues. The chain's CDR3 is CASSRLGGSNEKLFF. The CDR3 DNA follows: TGTGCCAGCAGTCGTTTAGGGGGTAGTAATGAAAAACTGTTTTTT.

The DNA of the CDR3 is TGTGCCAGAATGGAGGAGCAGTACTTC. Its protein is CARMEEQYF. This chain uses TRBV21-1 with TRBJ2-7; the D segment call TRBD2 is taken from the table without a DNA check. TRBV21-1 is described as a pseudogene. This CDR3 has 9 amino acids.

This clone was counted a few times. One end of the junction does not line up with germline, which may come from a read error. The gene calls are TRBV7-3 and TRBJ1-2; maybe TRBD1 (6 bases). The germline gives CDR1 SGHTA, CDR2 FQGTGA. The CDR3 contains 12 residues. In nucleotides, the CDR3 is TGTGCCAGCAGCTCCTCTAAGGGACAATGGGACTTC. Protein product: CASSSSKGQWDF.

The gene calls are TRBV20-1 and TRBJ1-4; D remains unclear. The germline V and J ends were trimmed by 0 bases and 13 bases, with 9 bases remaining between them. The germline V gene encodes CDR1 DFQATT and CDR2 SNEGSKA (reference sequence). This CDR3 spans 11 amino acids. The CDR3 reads CSAREGSRLFF. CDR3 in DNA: TGCAGTGCTAGAGAGGGCAGTCGACTGTTTTTT.

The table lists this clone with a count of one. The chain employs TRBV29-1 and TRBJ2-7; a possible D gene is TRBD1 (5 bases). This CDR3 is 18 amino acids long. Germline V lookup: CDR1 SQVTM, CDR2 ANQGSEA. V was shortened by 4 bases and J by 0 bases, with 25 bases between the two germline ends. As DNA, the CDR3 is TGCAGCGTTGGGGCCCGGGTCTCAAGACAGATTAGCTCCTACGAGCAGTACTTC. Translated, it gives CSVGARVSRQISSYEQYF.

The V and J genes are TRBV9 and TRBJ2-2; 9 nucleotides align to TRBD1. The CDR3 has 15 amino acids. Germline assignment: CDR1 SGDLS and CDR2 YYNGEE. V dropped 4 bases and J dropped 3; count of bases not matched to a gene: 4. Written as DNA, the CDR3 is TGTGCCAGCAGCCCGGACAGGGGCTACACCGGGGAGCTGTTTTTT. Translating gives CASSPDRGYTGELFF.

CDR3 amino acids: CASSVDPSVTGELFF. The CDR3 nucleotides read TGTGCCAGCAGCGTAGACCCATCGGTCACCGGGGAGCTGTTTTTT. J is TRBJ2-2 and V is TRBV9; D uncertain. Germline assignment: CDR1 SGDLS and CDR2 YYNGEE. This CDR3 is 15 amino acids long. V lost 0 bases to trimming and J lost 4 bases, with 10 bases between them.

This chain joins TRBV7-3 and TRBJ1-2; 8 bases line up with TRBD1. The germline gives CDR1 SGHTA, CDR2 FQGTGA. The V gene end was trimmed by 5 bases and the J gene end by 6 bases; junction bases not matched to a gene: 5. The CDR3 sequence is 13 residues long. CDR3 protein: CASSNGQGDGYTF. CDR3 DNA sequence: TGTGCCAGCAGCAACGGACAGGGCGATGGCTACACCTTC.

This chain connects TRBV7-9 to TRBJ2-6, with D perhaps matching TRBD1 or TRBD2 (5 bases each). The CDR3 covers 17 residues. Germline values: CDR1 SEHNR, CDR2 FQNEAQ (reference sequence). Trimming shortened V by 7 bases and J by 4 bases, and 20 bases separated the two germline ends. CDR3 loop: CASNPLKGPTGANVLTF. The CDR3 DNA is TGTGCCAGCAACCCCCTAAAGGGACCTACCGGGGCCAACGTCCTGACTTTC.

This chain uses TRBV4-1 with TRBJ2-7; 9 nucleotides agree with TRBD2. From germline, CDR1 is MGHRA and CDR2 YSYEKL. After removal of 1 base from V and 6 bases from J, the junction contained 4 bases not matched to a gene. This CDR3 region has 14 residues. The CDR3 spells CASSQVAGASEQYF. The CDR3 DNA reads TGCGCCAGCAGCCAAGTAGCGGGGGCCTCCGAGCAGTACTTC.

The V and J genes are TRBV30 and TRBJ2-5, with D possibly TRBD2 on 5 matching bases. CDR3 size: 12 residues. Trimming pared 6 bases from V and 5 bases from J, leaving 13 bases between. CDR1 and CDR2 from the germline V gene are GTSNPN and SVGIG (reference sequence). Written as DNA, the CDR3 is TGTGCCTGCGTGCGGGCACTGGAGACCCAGTACTTC. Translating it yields CACVRALETQYF.

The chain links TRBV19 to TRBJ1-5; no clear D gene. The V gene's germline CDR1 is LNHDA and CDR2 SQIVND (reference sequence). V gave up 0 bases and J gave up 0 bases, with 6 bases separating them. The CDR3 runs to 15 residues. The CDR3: CASSIERNSNQPQHF. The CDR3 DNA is TGTGCCAGTAGTATAGAGAGAAATAGCAATCAGCCCCAGCATTTT.